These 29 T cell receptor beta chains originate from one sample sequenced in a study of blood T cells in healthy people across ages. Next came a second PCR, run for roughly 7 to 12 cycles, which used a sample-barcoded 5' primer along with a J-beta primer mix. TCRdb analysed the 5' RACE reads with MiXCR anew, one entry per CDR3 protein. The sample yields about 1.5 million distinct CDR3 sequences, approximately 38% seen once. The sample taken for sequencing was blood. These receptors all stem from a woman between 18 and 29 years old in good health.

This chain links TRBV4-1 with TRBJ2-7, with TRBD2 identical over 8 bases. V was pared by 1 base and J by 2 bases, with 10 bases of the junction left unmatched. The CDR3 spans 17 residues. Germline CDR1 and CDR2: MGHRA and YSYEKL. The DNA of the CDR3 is TGCGCCAGCAGCCAAGTCGTCATCACGGGGGGGACCTACGAGCAGTACTTC. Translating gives CASSQVVITGGTYEQYF.

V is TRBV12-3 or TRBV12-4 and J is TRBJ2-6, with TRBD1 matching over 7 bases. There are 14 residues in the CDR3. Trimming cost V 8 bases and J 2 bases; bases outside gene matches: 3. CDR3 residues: CASDRVPGANVLTF. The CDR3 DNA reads TGTGCCAGCGACAGGGTACCTGGGGCCAACGTCCTGACTTTC.

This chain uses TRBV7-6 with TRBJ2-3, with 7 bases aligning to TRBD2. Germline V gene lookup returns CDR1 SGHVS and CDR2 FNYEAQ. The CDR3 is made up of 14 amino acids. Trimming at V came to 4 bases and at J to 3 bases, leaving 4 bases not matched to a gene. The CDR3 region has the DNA TGTGCCAGCAGCTCGGGGACTAAAACAGATACGCAGTATTTT. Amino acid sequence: CASSSGTKTDTQYF.

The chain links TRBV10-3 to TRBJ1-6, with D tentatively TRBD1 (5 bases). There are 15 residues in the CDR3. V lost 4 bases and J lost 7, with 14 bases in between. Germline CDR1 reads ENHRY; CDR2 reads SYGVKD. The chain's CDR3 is CAISAGREGNSPLHF. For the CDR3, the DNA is TGTGCCATCAGTGCGGGGAGGGAGGGGAATTCACCCCTCCACTTT.

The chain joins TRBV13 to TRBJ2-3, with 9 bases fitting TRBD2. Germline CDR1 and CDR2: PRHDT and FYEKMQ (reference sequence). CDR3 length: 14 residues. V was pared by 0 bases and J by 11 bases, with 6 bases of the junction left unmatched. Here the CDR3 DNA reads TGTGCCAGCAGCTTAGGACTAGCGGGCTCGGGGCAGTATTTT. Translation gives CASSLGLAGSGQYF.

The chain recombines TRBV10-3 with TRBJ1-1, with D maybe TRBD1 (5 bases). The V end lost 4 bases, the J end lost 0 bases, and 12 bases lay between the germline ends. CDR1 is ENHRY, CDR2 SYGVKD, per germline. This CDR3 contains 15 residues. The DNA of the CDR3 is TGTGCCATCAGTGTGAGGGACGGGATGAACACTGAAGCTTTCTTT. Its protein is CAISVRDGMNTEAFF.

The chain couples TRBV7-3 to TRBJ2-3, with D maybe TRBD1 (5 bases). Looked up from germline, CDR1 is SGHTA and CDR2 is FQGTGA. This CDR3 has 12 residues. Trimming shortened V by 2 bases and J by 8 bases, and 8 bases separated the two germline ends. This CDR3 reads CASSLPQGTQYF. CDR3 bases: TGTGCCAGCAGCTTACCCCAGGGTACGCAGTATTTT.

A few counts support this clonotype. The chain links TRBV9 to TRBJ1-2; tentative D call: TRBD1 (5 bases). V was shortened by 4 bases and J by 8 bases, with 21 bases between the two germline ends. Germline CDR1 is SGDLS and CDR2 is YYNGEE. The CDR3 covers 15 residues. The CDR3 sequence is CASSSDTISLGGYTF. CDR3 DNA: TGTGCCAGCAGCTCGGACACGATTTCGCTAGGGGGCTACACCTTC.

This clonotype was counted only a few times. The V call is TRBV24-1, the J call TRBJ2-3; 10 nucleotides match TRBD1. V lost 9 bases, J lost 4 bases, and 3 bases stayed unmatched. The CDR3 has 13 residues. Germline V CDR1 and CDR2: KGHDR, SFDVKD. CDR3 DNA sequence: TGTGCCACCGGGACAGGGGCCCCAGATACGCAGTATTTT. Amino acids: CATGTGAPDTQYF.

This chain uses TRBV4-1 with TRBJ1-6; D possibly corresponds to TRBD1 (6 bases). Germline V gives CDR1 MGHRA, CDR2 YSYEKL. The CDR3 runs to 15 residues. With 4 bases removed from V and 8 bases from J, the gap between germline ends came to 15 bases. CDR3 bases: TGCGCCAGCAGCCGATGGGAGGGGGGCGATTCACCCCTCCACTTT. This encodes CASSRWEGGDSPLHF.

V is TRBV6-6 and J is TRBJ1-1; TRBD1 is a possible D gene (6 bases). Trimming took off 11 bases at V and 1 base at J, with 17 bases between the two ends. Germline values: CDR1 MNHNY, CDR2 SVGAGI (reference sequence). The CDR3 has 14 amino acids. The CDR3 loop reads CAVWGARGNTEAFF. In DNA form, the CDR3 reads TGTGCCGTGTGGGGGGCGAGGGGGAACACTGAAGCTTTCTTT.

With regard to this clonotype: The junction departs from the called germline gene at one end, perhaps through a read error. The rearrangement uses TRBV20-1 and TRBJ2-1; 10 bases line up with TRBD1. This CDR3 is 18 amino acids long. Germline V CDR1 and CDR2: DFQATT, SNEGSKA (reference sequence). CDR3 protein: CSVRRDRGLALNYNEQFF. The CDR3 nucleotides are TGCAGTGTTAGAAGAGACAGGGGGCTCGCCCTCAACTACAATGAGCAGTTCTTC.

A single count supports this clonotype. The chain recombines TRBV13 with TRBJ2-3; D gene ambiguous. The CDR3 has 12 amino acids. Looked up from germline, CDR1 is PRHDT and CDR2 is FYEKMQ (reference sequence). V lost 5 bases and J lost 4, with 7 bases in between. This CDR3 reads CASSQIPDTQYF. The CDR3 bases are TGTGCCAGCAGCCAGATACCAGATACGCAGTATTTT.

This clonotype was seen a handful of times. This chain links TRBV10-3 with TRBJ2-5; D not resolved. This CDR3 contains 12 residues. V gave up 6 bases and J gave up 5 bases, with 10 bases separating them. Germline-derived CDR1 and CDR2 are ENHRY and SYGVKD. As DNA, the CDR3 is TGTGCCATCAGCTTTAATGAGGAGACCCAGTACTTC. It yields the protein CAISFNEETQYF.

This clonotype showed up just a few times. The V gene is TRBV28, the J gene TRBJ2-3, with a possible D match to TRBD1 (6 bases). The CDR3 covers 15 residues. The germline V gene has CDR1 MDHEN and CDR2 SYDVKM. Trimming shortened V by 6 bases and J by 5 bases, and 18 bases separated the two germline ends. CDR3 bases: TGTGCCAGCAGCGACCCAGGGGTCTCGCTAGATACGCAGTATTTT. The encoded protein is CASSDPGVSLDTQYF.

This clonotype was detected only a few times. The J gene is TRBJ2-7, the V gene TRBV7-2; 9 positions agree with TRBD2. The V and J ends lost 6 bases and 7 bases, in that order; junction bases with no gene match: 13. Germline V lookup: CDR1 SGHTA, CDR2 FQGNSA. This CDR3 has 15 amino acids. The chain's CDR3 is CASRQTLAGYNEQYF. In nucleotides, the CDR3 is TGTGCCAGCAGGCAGACACTAGCGGGCTACAATGAGCAGTACTTC. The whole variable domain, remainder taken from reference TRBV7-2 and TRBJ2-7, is GAGVSQSPSNKVTEKGKDVELRCDPISGHTALYWYRQSLGQGLEFLIYFQGNSAPDKSGLPSDRFSAERTGGSVSTLTIQRTQQEDSAVYLCASRQTLAGYNEQYFGPGTRLTVT.

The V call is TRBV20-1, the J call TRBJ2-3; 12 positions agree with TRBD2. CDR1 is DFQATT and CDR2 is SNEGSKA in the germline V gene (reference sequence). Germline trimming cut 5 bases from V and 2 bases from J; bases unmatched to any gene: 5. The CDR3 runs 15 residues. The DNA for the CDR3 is TGCAGTGCTCCCGGGACTAGCGGGTACACAGATACGCAGTATTTT. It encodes CSAPGTSGYTDTQYF.

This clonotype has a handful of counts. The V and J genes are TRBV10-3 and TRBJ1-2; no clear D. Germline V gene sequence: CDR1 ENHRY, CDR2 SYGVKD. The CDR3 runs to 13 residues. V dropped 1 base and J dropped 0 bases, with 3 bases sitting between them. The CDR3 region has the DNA TGTGCCATCAGTGAGTGGACTAACTATGGCTACACCTTC. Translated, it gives CAISEWTNYGYTF.

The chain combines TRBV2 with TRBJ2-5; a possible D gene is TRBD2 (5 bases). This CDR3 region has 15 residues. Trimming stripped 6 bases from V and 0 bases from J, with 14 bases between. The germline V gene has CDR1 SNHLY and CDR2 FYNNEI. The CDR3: CASSLTRLNQETQYF. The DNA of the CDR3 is TGTGCCAGCAGCCTCACCCGACTAAACCAAGAGACCCAGTACTTC.

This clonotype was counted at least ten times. The CDR3 loop is CASSPEGTKNIQYF. CDR3 coding DNA: TGTGCCAGCAGCCCAGAGGGGACCAAAAACATTCAGTACTTC. V usage is TRBV13 and J usage is TRBJ2-4; D may correspond to TRBD1 or TRBD2 (5 bases each). The length of the CDR3 is 14 residues. Looked up from germline, CDR1 is PRHDT and CDR2 is FYEKMQ (reference sequence). V was trimmed by 5 bases and J by 2 bases, leaving 10 bases between them.

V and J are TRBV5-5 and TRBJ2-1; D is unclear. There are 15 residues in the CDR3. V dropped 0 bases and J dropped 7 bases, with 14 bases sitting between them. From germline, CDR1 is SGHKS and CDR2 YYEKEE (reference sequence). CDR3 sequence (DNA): TGTGCCAGCAGCTTGGGGTCATGGTCCGTGAATGAGCAGTTCTTC. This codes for CASSLGSWSVNEQFF.

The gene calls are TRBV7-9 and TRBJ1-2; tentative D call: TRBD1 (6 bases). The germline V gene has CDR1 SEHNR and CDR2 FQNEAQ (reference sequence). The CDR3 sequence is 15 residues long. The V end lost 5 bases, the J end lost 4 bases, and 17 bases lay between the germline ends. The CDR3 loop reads CASSPFTDRFYGYTF. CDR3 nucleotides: TGTGCCAGCAGCCCCTTCACCGACAGGTTCTATGGCTACACCTTC. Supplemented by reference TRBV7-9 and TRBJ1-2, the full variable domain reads DTGVSQNPRHKITKRGQNVTFRCDPISEHNRLYWYRQTLGQGPEFLTYFQNEAQLEKSRLLSDRFSAERPKGSFSTLEIQRTEQGDSAMYLCASSPFTDRFYGYTFGSGTRLTVV.

For the CDR3, the DNA is TGTGCCATCAGTGACCCAGAGGAGATGTCCTACGAGCAGTACTTC. Translation: CAISDPEEMSYEQYF. This rearrangement joins TRBV10-3 to TRBJ2-7; no clear D. The CDR3 spans 15 residues. V lost 3 bases, J lost 1 base, and 13 bases lay in between. The V gene's germline CDR1 is ENHRY and CDR2 SYGVKD.

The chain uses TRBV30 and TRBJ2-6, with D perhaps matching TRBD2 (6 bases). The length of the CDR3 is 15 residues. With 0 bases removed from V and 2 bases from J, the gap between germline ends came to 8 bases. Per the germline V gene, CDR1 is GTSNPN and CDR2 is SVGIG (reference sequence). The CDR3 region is CAWSVGGPGANVLTF. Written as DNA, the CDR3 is TGTGCCTGGAGTGTAGGAGGGCCTGGGGCCAACGTCCTGACTTTC.

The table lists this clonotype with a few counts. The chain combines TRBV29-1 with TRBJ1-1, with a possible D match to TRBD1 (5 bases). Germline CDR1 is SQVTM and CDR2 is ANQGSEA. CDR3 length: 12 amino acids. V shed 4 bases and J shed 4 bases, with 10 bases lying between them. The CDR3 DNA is TGCAGCGTTGGGGCGGGGCCCACTGAAGCTTTCTTT. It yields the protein CSVGAGPTEAFF.

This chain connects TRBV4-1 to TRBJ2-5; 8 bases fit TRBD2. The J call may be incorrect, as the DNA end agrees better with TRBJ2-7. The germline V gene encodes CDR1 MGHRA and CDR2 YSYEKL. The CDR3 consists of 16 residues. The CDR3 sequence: CASSQAEPGLVHEQYF. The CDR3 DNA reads TGCGCCAGCAGCCAGGCGGAACCGGGACTAGTCCACGAGCAGTACTTC.

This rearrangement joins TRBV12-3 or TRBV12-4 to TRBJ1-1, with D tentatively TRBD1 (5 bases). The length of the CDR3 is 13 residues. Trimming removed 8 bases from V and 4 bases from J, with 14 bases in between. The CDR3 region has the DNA TGTGCCAGCGGTACCGGGGCGGTCACTGAAGCTTTCTTT. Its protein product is CASGTGAVTEAFF.

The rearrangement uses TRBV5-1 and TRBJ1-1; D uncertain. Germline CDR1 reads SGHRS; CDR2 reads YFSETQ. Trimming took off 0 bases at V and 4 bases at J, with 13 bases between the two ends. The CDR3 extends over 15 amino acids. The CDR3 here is CASSLGNRGSTEAFF. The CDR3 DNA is TGCGCCAGCAGCTTGGGGAACCGCGGTAGCACTGAAGCTTTCTTT.

This CDR3 is CASSQEGADEQYF. The CDR3 nucleotides read TGCGCCAGCAGCCAAGAAGGAGCGGACGAGCAGTACTTC. The chain employs TRBV4-1 and TRBJ2-7; D possibly corresponds to TRBD2 (5 bases). Per germline, CDR1 MGHRA and CDR2 YSYEKL. The CDR3 is made up of 13 amino acids. V gave up 0 bases and J gave up 5 bases, with 8 bases separating them.